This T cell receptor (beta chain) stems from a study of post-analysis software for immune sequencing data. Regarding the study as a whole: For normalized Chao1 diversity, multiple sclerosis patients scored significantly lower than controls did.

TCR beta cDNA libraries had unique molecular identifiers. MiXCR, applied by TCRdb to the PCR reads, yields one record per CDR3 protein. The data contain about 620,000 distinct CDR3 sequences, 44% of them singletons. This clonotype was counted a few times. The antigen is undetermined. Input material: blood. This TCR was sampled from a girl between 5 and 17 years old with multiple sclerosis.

The CDR3 DNA is TGTGCCATCAGTGATCAACGGACAGGGGGCAGGGAGACCCAGTACTTC. Encoded protein: CAISDQRTGGRETQYF. This rearrangement joins TRBV10-3 to TRBJ2-7, with TRBD1 identical over 11 bases. Matching the DNA end better, TRBJ2-5 makes the J call doubtful. This CDR3 spans 16 amino acids. Germline V CDR1 and CDR2: ENHRY, SYGVKD.